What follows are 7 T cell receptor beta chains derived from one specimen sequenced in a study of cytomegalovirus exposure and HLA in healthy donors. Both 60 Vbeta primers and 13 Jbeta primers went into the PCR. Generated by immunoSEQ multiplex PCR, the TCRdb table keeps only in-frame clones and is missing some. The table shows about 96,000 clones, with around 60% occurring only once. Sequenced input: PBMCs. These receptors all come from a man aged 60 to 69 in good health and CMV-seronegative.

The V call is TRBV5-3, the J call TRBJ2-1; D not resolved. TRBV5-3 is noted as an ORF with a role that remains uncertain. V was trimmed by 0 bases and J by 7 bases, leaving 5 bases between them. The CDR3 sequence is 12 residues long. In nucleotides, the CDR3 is TGTGCCAGAAGCTTGGTCGGGAATGAGCAGTTCTTC. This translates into CARSLVGNEQFF.

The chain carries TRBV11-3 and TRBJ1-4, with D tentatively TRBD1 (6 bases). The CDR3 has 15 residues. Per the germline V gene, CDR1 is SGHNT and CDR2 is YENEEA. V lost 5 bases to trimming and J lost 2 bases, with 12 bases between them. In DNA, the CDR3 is TGTGCCAGCAGCGAAGGGGGAGCGACTAATGAAAAACTGTTTTTT. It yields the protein CASSEGGATNEKLFF. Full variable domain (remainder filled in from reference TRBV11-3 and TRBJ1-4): EAGVVQSPRYKIIEKKQPVAFWCNPISGHNTLYWYLQNLGQGPELLIRYENEEAVDDSQLPKDRFSAERLKGVDSTLKIQPAELGDSAVYLCASSEGGATNEKLFFGSGTQLSVL.

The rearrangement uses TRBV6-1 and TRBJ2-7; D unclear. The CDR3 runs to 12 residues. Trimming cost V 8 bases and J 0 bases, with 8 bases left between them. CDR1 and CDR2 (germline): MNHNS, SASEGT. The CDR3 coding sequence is TGTGCCAGCCTGGGCAGCTCCTACGAGCAGTACTTC. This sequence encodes CASLGSSYEQYF.

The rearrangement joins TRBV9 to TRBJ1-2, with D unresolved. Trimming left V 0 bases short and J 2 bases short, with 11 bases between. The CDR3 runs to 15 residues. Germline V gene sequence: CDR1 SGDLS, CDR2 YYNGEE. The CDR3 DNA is TGTGCCAGCAGCGTAGCTGCAGATTTAAACTATGGCTACACCTTC. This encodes CASSVAADLNYGYTF.

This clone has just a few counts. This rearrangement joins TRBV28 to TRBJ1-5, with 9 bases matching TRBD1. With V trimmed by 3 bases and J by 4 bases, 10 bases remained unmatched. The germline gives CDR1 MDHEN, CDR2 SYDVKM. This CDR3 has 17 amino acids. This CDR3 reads CASSFYGTGFGNQPQHF. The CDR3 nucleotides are TGTGCCAGCAGTTTTTACGGGACAGGGTTTGGAAATCAGCCCCAGCATTTT.

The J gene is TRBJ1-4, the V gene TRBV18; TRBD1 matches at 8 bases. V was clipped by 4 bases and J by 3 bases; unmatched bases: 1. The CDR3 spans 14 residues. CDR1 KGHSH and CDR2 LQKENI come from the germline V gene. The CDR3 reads CASSRQGSNEKLFF. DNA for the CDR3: TGTGCCAGCTCACGACAGGGGTCTAATGAAAAACTGTTTTTT.

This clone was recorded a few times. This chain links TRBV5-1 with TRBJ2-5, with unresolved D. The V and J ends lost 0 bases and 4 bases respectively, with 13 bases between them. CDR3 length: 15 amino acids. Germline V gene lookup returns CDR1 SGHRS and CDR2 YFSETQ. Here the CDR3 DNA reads TGCGCCAGCAGCTTGGGCGGAGCCAGAAGAGAGACCCAGTACTTC. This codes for CASSLGGARRETQYF.